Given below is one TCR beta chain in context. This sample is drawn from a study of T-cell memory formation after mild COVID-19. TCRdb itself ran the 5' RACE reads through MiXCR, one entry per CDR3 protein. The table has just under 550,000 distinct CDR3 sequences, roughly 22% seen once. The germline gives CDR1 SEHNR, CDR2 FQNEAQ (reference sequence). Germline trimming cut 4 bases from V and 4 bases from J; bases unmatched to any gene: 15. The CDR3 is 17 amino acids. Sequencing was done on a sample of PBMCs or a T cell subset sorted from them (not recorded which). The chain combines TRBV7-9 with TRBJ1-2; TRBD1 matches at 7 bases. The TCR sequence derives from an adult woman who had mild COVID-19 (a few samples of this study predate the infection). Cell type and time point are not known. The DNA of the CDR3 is TGTGCCAGCAGCTCCACGACGGCAGAGACAGGGATCTATGGCTACACCTTC. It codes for CASSSTTAETGIYGYTF.